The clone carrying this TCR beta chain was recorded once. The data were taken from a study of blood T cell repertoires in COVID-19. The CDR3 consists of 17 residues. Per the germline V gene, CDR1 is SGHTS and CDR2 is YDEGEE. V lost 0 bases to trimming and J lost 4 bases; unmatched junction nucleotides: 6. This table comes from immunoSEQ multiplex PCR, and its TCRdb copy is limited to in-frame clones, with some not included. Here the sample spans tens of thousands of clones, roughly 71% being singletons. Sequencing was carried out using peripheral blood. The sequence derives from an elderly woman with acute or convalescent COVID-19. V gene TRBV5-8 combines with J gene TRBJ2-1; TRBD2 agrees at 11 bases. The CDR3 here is CASSLELAGVQYNEQFF. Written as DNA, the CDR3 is TGTGCCAGCAGCTTGGAACTAGCGGGAGTTCAGTACAATGAGCAGTTCTTC.